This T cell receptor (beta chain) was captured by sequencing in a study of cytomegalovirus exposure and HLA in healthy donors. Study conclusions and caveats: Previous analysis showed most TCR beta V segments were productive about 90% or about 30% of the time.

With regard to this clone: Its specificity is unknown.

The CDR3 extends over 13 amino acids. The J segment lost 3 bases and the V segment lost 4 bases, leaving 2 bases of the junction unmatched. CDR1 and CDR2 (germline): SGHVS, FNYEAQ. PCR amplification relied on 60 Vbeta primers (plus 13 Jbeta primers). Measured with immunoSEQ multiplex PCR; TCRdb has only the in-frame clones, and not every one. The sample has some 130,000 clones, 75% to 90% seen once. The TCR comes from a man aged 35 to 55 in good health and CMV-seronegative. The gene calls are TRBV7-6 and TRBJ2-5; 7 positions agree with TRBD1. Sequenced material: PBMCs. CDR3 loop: CASSSGTEETQYF. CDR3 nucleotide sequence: TGTGCCAGCAGCTCCGGGACAGAAGAGACCCAGTACTTC.